This T cell receptor beta chain was sequenced during a study of cytomegalovirus exposure and HLA in healthy donors. Assay used: immunoSEQ multiplex PCR; TCRdb lists only in-frame clones, some missing. The sample includes about 65,000 clones, around 95% of them seen just once. Germline V gene lookup returns CDR1 MNHNS and CDR2 SASEGT. The length of the CDR3 is 13 residues. Trimming cost V 7 bases and J 0 bases; bases outside gene matches: 3. This sequence joins TRBV6-1 and TRBJ2-7, with 7 positions matching TRBD1. The sequencing input was PBMCs. The receptor was isolated from a man between 18 and 29 years old in good health and CMV-seropositive. The CDR3 loop is CASKDRLSYEQYF. The CDR3 nucleotides read TGTGCCAGCAAGGACAGGCTCTCCTACGAGCAGTACTTC.